This entry concerns a single T cell receptor (beta chain). As yet, its antigen is unknown. With 60 Vbeta and 13 Jbeta primers, the PCR was carried out. The data were produced by immunoSEQ multiplex PCR, yet TCRdb's version contains in-frame clones alone and is incomplete. The sample lists some 130,000 clones; more than 70% were seen once. These donors counted as nominally healthy when sampled, but unrecorded immune exposures were likely. The data were taken from a study of cytomegalovirus exposure and HLA in healthy donors. For the study at large: T cells numbering about 180 million yielded more than 100 million unique TCR beta sequences in an earlier analysis. When over 300 donors were genotyped, roughly 82% of them were found to fall in the Caucasian-associated ancestry cluster. Study-level points and caveats: Analyzed later, most CMV-associated TCR beta chains appeared HLA-restricted.

The sequencing sample was made of PBMCs. The sequence came from a middle-aged man in good health and CMV-seronegative.

CDR3 sequence: CASSLASGSYEQYF. DNA for the CDR3: TGCGCCAGCAGCTTGGCGAGCGGTTCCTACGAGCAGTACTTC. The V gene is TRBV5-1, the J gene TRBJ2-7, with D possibly matching TRBD2 (5 bases). This CDR3 has 14 residues. The V and J ends lost 0 bases and 1 base respectively, with 8 bases between them. From germline, CDR1 is SGHRS and CDR2 YFSETQ.